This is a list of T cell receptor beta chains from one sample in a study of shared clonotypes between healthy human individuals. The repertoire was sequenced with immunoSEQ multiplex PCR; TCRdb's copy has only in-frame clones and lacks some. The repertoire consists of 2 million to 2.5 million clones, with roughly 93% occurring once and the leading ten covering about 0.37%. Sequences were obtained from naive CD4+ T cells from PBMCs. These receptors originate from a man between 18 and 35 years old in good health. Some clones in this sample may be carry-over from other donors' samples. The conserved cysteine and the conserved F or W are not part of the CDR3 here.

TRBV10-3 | AISERENPNEQF
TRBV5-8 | ASSYRDGYEQY
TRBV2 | ASSVRGQGVTEQY
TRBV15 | ATSSRRGVPEQY
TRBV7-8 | ASSLSPASTDTQY
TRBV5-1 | ASSLSGPSTGELF
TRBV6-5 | ASSYISKGSEAF
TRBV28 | ASRPRDRAYNEQF
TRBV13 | ASSTQQGRYEQY
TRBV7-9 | ASSSGGVSSGNTIY
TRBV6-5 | ASSYSVGGSTQY
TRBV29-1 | SVAGRAKETQY
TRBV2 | ASRGQGSIQY
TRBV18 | ASSSGTGSGELF
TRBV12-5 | ASGHRGSGQGASNTQY
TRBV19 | ASSAYRGSGNQPQH
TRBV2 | ASSASRGETEAF
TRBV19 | ASSVRDVSNTEAF